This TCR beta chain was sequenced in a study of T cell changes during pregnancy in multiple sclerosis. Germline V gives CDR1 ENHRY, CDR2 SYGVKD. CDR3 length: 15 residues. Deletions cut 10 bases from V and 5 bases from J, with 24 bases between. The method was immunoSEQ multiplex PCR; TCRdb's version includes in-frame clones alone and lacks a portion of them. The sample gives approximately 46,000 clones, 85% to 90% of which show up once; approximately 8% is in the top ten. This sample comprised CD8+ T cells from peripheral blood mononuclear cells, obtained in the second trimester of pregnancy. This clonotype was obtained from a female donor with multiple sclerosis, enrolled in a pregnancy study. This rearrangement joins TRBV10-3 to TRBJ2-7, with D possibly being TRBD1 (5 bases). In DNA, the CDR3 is TGTGCCACAGGAACCGACAGTCGAACCGTCCACGAGCAGTACTTC. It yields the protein CATGTDSRTVHEQYF.